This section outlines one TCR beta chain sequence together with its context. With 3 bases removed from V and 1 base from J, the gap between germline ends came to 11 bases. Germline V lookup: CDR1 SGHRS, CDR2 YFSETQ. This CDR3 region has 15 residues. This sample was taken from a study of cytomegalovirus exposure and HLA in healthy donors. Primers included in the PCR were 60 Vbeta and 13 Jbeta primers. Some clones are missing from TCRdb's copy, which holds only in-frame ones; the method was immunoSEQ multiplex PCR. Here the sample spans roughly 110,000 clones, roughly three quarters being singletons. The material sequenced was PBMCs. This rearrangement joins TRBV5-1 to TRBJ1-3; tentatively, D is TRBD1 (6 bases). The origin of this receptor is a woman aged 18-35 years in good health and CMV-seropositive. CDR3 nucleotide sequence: TGCGCCAGCAGCTGGCCGGACAGTTCTGGAAACACCATATATTTT. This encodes CASSWPDSSGNTIYF.